This paragraph covers one T cell receptor beta chain sequence. The protocol was immunoSEQ multiplex PCR, while the TCRdb copy is restricted to in-frame clones and leaves out a portion. This sample yields tens of thousands of clones, of which 85% to 95% are seen a single time; 0.84% belongs to the top ten. Germline-derived CDR1 and CDR2 are SGHTA and FQGNSA. There are 15 residues in the CDR3. The V end was cut by 3 bases, the J end by 4 bases, with 13 bases between. This specimen comes from a study of T cell changes during pregnancy in multiple sclerosis. The specimen was peripheral blood, collected in the third trimester of pregnancy. J is TRBJ2-1 and V is TRBV7-2; possible D gene TRBD2, 5 bases. This sequence originates from a female donor with multiple sclerosis, enrolled in a pregnancy study. The CDR3 loop reads CASSFEGEPYNEQFF. Here the CDR3 DNA reads TGTGCCAGCAGCTTTGAGGGTGAACCTTACAATGAGCAGTTCTTC.